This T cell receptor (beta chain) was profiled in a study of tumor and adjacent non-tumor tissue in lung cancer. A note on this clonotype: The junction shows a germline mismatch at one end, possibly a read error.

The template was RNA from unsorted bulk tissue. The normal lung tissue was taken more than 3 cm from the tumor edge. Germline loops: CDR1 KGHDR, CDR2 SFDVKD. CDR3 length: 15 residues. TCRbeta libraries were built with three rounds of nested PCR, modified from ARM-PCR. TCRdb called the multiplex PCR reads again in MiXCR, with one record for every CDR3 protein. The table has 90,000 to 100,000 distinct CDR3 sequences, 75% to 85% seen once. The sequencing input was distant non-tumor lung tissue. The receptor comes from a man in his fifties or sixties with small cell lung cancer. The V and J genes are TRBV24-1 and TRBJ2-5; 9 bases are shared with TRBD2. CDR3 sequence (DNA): TGTACCACCAGTGATCCCCGACTAGCGGAAGAGACCCAGTATTTC. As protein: CTTSDPRLAEETQYF.